Listed below are T cell receptor beta chains from one sample, sequenced in a study of T cells in localized non-small cell lung cancer. Measured with immunoSEQ multiplex PCR; TCRdb has only the in-frame clones, and not every one. The table shows some 50,000 clones, with more than 85% occurring only once. The source was PBMCs, collected before any cancer treatment. The receptor set was obtained from a female donor with stage II lung adenocarcinoma. Both conserved end residues are part of each CDR3. D genes are given only for firm matches. For some rows the clone size is stated as once, few or many, or as a class when expanded; others skip it.

abundance	v_gene	j_gene	d_gene	CDR3aa	CDR3nt
.	TRBV4-1	TRBJ2-1	.	CASSQDPGNEQFF	TGCGCCAGCAGCCAAGACCCAGGGAATGAGCAGTTCTTC
.	TRBV5-1	TRBJ2-7	TRBD2	CASSPPGGIPYEQYF	TGCGCCAGCAGCCCCCCGGGAGGGATACCCTACGAGCAGTACTTC
few	TRBV7-9	TRBJ1-2	TRBD1	CASSLGQGIGYGYTF	TGTGCCAGCAGCTTGGGACAGGGAATCGGATATGGCTACACCTTC
.	TRBV25-1	TRBJ1-2	TRBD1	CASSQGQGDGHTF	TGTGCCAGCTCACAGGGACAGGGTGATGGCCACACCTTC
few	TRBV13	TRBJ1-1	TRBD1	CASSPSGGRGHTEAFF	TGTGCCAGCAGCCCGTCGGGTGGCAGGGGGCACACTGAAGCTTTCTTT
.	TRBV5-1	TRBJ1-3	TRBD1	CASSARQGTGHTIYF	TGCGCCAGCAGCGCGAGACAGGGGACAGGACACACCATATATTTT
.	TRBV4-1	TRBJ1-5	.	CASSLQVGLQLPQHF	TGCGCCAGCAGCCTCCAAGTGGGGCTGCAGTTGCCCCAGCATTTT
few	TRBV15	TRBJ2-3	.	CATSREGTSTDTQYF	TGTGCCACCAGCAGAGAGGGCACTAGCACAGATACGCAGTATTTT
.	TRBV5-6	TRBJ2-1	.	CASSLPGSSYNEQFF	TGTGCCAGCAGCTTGCCAGGGAGCTCCTACAATGAGCAGTTCTTC
.	TRBV9	TRBJ1-6	.	CASSPSTGRDINSPLHF	TGTGCCAGCAGCCCCTCAACAGGGAGGGATATTAATTCACCCCTCCACTTT
.	TRBV9	TRBJ2-3	.	CASSVDGGSTDTQYF	TGTGCCAGCAGCGTAGACGGCGGATCCACAGATACGCAGTATTTT
.	TRBV19	TRBJ1-2	.	CASTERLANYGYTF	TGTGCCAGTACTGAGAGATTAGCTAACTATGGCTACACCTTC
.	TRBV7-2	TRBJ1-1	.	CASSWVNTEAFF	TGTGCCAGCAGCTGGGTGAACACTGAAGCTTTCTTT
.	TRBV4-2	TRBJ2-2	TRBD2	CASSRGGTQGYESPGELFF	TGTGCCAGCAGCCGGGGAGGGACCCAGGGATACGAATCTCCCGGGGAGCTGTTTTTT
.	TRBV11-2	TRBJ1-2	.	CASSRDSHGYTF	TGTGCCAGCAGCCGAGACAGTCATGGCTACACCTTC
.	TRBV18	TRBJ1-2	.	CASSLRQLANYGYTF	TGTGCCAGCTCCCTTAGACAGCTAGCTAACTATGGCTACACCTTC
once	TRBV6-1	TRBJ2-5	.	CASSEYREETQYF	TGTGCCAGCAGTGAATACAGGGAAGAGACCCAGTACTTC
once	TRBV7-9	TRBJ1-1	.	CASSFSDAFF	TGTGCCAGCAGCTTTTCGGATGCTTTCTTT
.	TRBV6-1	TRBJ2-5	.	CASTAGRSRETQYF	TGTGCCAGCACCGCGGGACGGTCCCGGGAGACCCAGTACTTC